The rows below give T cell receptor beta chains drawn from one sample of a study of T cells in Graves' hyperthyroidism and ophthalmopathy. Each CDR3 protein is one row after TCRdb ran MiXCR on the multiplex PCR reads. There are some 500,000 distinct CDR3 sequences in the sample; around 22% occur only once, and 11% lies in the top ten. The sequenced sample was blood. The source is a woman aged 25 to 39 with Graves' ophthalmopathy. Both conserved end residues are part of each CDR3. Each record gives: V gene, CDR3 protein.

v_call: TRBV12-3/TRBV12-4; cdr3_aa: CASSLFGGEDNQPQHF
v_call: TRBV12-3/TRBV12-4; cdr3_aa: CASSPAGRVDTEAFF
v_call: TRBV7-2; cdr3_aa: CAAKTGGSLGTQYF
v_call: TRBV2; cdr3_aa: CASVAGRVTGELFF
v_call: TRBV11-2; cdr3_aa: CASSATAPARDRSHEQYF
v_call: TRBV28; cdr3_aa: CASSFGVAGDLSYEQYF
v_call: TRBV6-5; cdr3_aa: CASSYSQGRVYTF
v_call: TRBV12-3/TRBV12-4; cdr3_aa: CASSFRVAVGEGYSF
v_call: TRBV5-1; cdr3_aa: CASSGSGGHTEAFF
v_call: TRBV7-9; cdr3_aa: CASRRINRDDYEQYF
v_call: TRBV6-1; cdr3_aa: CASTRGRIFNNGYTF
v_call: TRBV6-5; cdr3_aa: CASSYSRTVPYGYTF
v_call: TRBV27; cdr3_aa: CASSGDGYEQYF
v_call: TRBV7-7; cdr3_aa: CASSFGQGEEETQYF
v_call: TRBV5-1; cdr3_aa: CASSLVTSSGGLSYEQYF
v_call: TRBV20-1; cdr3_aa: CSGTEGTEAFF
v_call: TRBV11-3; cdr3_aa: CASSLDSGESTEAFF
v_call: TRBV2; cdr3_aa: CASSVQGMGNQPQHF
v_call: TRBV7-2; cdr3_aa: CASSLGEGFYDYTF
v_call: TRBV6-5; cdr3_aa: CASTRAGNSNQPQHF